This TCR beta chain was captured in a study of neurological immune-mediated disorders. Regarding the study as a whole: Private repertoires in all groups were suggested by the absence of shared CDR3 amino acid sequences among expanded clones across subjects.

The sample holds many counts of this clonotype. No antigen is known for it. It was by 5'RACE with 10-nucleotide random UMIs that the cDNA was made. TCRdb re-called the 5' RACE reads with MiXCR, one entry per CDR3 protein. Of under 20,000 distinct CDR3 sequences in the sample, over 25% are singletons; the top ten hold 33%. Stored at -80 C, 2 million PBMCs were the source of the unsorted libraries. Sequenced material: PBMCs. The clonotype was recovered from a man between 45 and 60 years old with HTLV-1-associated myelopathy (HAM/TSP).

The CDR3 is CASSPDRANEKLFF. The CDR3 region has the DNA TGTGCCAGCTCACCCGACAGGGCTAATGAAAAACTGTTTTTT. The chain combines TRBV18 with TRBJ1-4; TRBD1 agrees at 7 bases. V shed 3 bases, J shed 3 bases, and the junction held 1 base outside the gene matches. Germline CDR1 KGHSH, CDR2 LQKENI. This CDR3 has 14 residues. Together with reference TRBV18 and TRBJ1-4, the CDR3 gives the full variable domain: NAGVMQNPRHLVRRRGQEARLRCSPMKGHSHVYWYRQLPEEGLKFMVYLQKENIIDESGMPKERFSAEFPKEGPSILRIQQVVRGDSAAYFCASSPDRANEKLFFGSGTQLSVL.